Presented here are 32 T cell receptor beta chains from one specimen sequenced in a study of T cell responses to AZD1222 COVID-19 vaccine. This table comes from immunoSEQ multiplex PCR, and its TCRdb copy is limited to in-frame clones, with some not included. Of about 85,000 clones listed, about 90% are singletons. Specimen: peripheral blood, collected on day 0 of AZD1222 vaccination. The origin of the receptors is an adult in good health.

The chain carries TRBV4-1 and TRBJ1-1; D gene unclear. Germline CDR1 MGHRA, CDR2 YSYEKL. The V gene lost 3 bases and the J gene lost 2 bases, with 7 bases spanning the gap. This CDR3 contains 13 residues. The CDR3 DNA reads TGCGCCAGCAGCCACCCAAGAAACACTGAAGCTTTCTTT. As protein: CASSHPRNTEAFF.

V is TRBV6-5 and J is TRBJ2-2; the match to TRBD2 covers 10 bases. CDR3 length equals 15 residues. The V and J ends lost 4 bases and 1 base, in that order; junction bases with no gene match: 0. The germline V gene encodes CDR1 MNHEY and CDR2 SVGAGI. This CDR3 is CASSSSGRNTGELFF. The CDR3 nucleotides are TGTGCCAGCAGTTCTAGCGGGAGGAACACCGGGGAGCTGTTTTTT.

The chain recombines TRBV25-1 with TRBJ1-2, with D possibly matching TRBD1 (5 bases). Trimming removed 1 base at V and 8 bases at J, with 20 bases between. CDR1 and CDR2 from the germline V gene are MGHDK and SYGVNS. This CDR3 region has 16 residues. This CDR3 is CASSEFMGSGETGYTF. CDR3 bases: TGTGCCAGCAGTGAATTTATGGGTTCGGGGGAGACGGGCTACACCTTC.

A few counts support this clone. The rearrangement links TRBV15 to TRBJ1-1; D is undetermined. The germline V gene has CDR1 LNHNV and CDR2 YYDKDF (reference sequence). The CDR3 totals 13 residues. V gave up 2 bases and J gave up 1 base, with 5 bases separating them. This chain's CDR3 is CATSRHRNTEAFF. CDR3 nucleotide sequence: TGTGCCACCAGCAGACACCGGAACACTGAAGCTTTCTTT.

This clone counts as medium-sized. This rearrangement joins TRBV4-1 to TRBJ1-5; unclear D gene. CDR1 MGHRA and CDR2 YSYEKL come from the germline V gene. CDR3 length equals 14 residues. Trimming took 5 bases from V and 0 from J, leaving 8 bases between them. The CDR3 DNA reads as TGCGCCAGCAGCTCCCCGGATAGCAATCAGCCCCAGCATTTT. Protein product: CASSSPDSNQPQHF.

This clone was seen just once. The rearrangement joins TRBV19 to TRBJ1-5; maybe TRBD1 (5 bases). There are 15 residues in the CDR3. Trimming took 3 bases from V and 4 from J, leaving 13 bases between them. Germline CDR1 is LNHDA and CDR2 is SQIVND (reference sequence). In DNA, the CDR3 is TGTGCCAGTAGTATGGGACGAAGCCCGAATCAGCCCCAGCATTTT. Residues: CASSMGRSPNQPQHF.

This clone was recorded a few times. This chain connects TRBV6-5 to TRBJ1-1; D unclear. The CDR3 has 12 amino acids. In germline, CDR1 is MNHEY, CDR2 SVGAGI. The ends were cut back, 4 bases at V and 8 bases at J, with 11 bases in the middle. The CDR3 here is CASSSSTKEAFF. The CDR3 nucleotides read TGTGCCAGCAGTTCCTCGACAAAGGAAGCTTTCTTT.

This sequence joins TRBV19 and TRBJ2-2; no reliable D call. The length of the CDR3 is 15 residues. Per the germline V gene, CDR1 is LNHDA and CDR2 is SQIVND (reference sequence). Between the trimmed V and J ends, which lost 6 bases and 2 bases, there was a span of 13 bases. The CDR3 region is CASRGSSGNTGELFF. The CDR3 region has the DNA TGTGCCAGTAGAGGCTCATCAGGTAACACCGGGGAGCTGTTTTTT.

The chain links TRBV25-1 to TRBJ1-2; D might be TRBD1 (6 bases). This CDR3 comprises 14 residues. Per the germline V gene, CDR1 is MGHDK and CDR2 is SYGVNS. V was cut by 5 bases and J by 8 bases, with 18 bases left in between. The CDR3 region is CASSLAAVGQGYTF. The CDR3 DNA reads TGTGCCAGCAGTTTAGCTGCCGTTGGACAGGGCTACACCTTC.

This clone was seen more than once but under ten times. The chain carries TRBV30 and TRBJ1-2; possible D gene TRBD1, 6 bases. V lost 4 bases, J lost 4 bases, and 13 bases lay in between. The germline V gene has CDR1 GTSNPN and CDR2 SVGIG (reference sequence). The CDR3 is 13 residues long. CDR3 protein: CAWNEGGTYGYTF. As DNA, the CDR3 is TGTGCCTGGAATGAGGGGGGTACCTATGGCTACACCTTC.

This chain joins TRBV18 and TRBJ1-6, with TRBD1 as a possible D gene (6 bases). The V end was cut by 4 bases, the J end by 10 bases, with 8 bases between. Per germline, CDR1 KGHSH and CDR2 LQKENI. This CDR3 is 12 amino acids long. The CDR3 sequence is CASSQRGSPLHF. CDR3 DNA sequence: TGTGCCAGCTCACAAAGGGGGTCACCCCTCCACTTT.

V and J are TRBV5-5 and TRBJ2-4; D is unresolved. Per the germline V gene, CDR1 is SGHKS and CDR2 is YYEKEE (reference sequence). CDR3 length equals 14 residues. The germline V and J ends were trimmed by 7 bases and 0 bases, with 11 bases remaining between them. CDR3 sequence: CASSSLLAKNIQYF. As DNA, the CDR3 is TGTGCCAGCTCGAGCCTGCTAGCCAAAAACATTCAGTACTTC.

CDR3 in amino acids: CASRGGQANTEAFF. The CDR3 nucleotides read TGTGCCAGTAGGGGGGGACAGGCCAACACTGAAGCTTTCTTT. The chain uses TRBV19 and TRBJ1-1, with 8 nucleotides matching TRBD1. The CDR3 is made up of 14 amino acids. Trimming at V came to 6 bases and at J to 2 bases, leaving 5 bases not matched to a gene. Germline V gene data show CDR1 as LNHDA and CDR2 as SQIVND (reference sequence).

The chain combines TRBV7-3 with TRBJ1-1; D remains ambiguous. V was clipped by 5 bases and J by 1 base, with 8 bases between them. This CDR3 region has 13 residues. CDR1 SGHTA and CDR2 FQGTGA come from the germline V gene. The CDR3, as DNA: TGTGCCAGCAGCCCGGGCGCGAACACTGAAGCTTTCTTT. Residues: CASSPGANTEAFF. The complete variable domain, with remaining parts taken from reference TRBV7-3 and TRBJ1-1, reads GAGVSQTPSNKVTEKGKYVELRCDPISGHTALYWYRQSLGQGPEFLIYFQGTGAADDSGLPNDRFFAVRPEGSVSTLKIQRTERGDSAVYLCASSPGANTEAFFGQGTRLTVV.

The V call is TRBV14, the J call TRBJ2-2; 14 bases map to TRBD2. CDR3 length: 16 residues. Trimming cost V 4 bases and J 5 bases; bases outside gene matches: 3. Per germline, CDR1 SGHDN and CDR2 FVKESK. The CDR3 region is CASSRTSGRWTGELFF. CDR3 DNA: TGTGCCAGCAGCCGGACTAGCGGGAGGTGGACCGGGGAGCTGTTTTTT.

This chain connects TRBV6-5 to TRBJ2-3; D call uncertain. The CDR3 is 14 amino acids. Germline V CDR1 and CDR2: MNHEY, SVGAGI. The V gene lost 2 bases and the J gene lost 3 bases, with 9 bases spanning the gap. The CDR3 spells CASSYEDRTDTQYF. Here the CDR3 DNA reads TGTGCCAGCAGTTACGAGGATCGTACAGATACGCAGTATTTT.

The chain employs TRBV29-1 and TRBJ2-5, with D maybe TRBD1 (6 bases). Trimming took 4 bases from V and 4 from J, leaving 10 bases between them. This CDR3 is 12 amino acids long. CDR1 is SQVTM and CDR2 is ANQGSEA in the germline V gene. The chain's CDR3 is CSVVGAGETQYF. The DNA for the CDR3 is TGCAGCGTTGTGGGGGCTGGAGAGACCCAGTACTTC.

This clone was observed a handful of times. The rearrangement uses TRBV25-1 and TRBJ1-1, with TRBD1 identical over 8 bases. Germline V gene data show CDR1 as MGHDK and CDR2 as SYGVNS. The ends lost 2 bases at V and 1 base at J; junction bases unmatched: 3. CDR3 size: 15 residues. The DNA of the CDR3 is TGTGCCAGCAGTGAAGCAGGGGGCTGGAACACTGAAGCTTTCTTT. As protein: CASSEAGGWNTEAFF.

The rearrangement uses TRBV18 and TRBJ2-3; D remains unclear. This CDR3 has 12 amino acids. Per germline, CDR1 KGHSH and CDR2 LQKENI. Trimming removed 4 bases at V and 1 base at J, with 3 bases between. The CDR3 protein is CASSRGTDTQYF. The CDR3 DNA is TGTGCCAGCTCACGGGGCACAGATACGCAGTATTTT.

This clone was recorded once. As DNA, the CDR3 is TGTGCCAGCAGCCTAGACAGGGGGAGGGCTGAAGCTTTCTTT. This encodes CASSLDRGRAEAFF. This chain uses TRBV14 with TRBJ1-1; 9 bases are a match to TRBD1. V lost 4 bases, J lost 6 bases, and 6 bases stayed unmatched. CDR1 SGHDN and CDR2 FVKESK come from the germline V gene. This CDR3 is built from 14 residues.

This chain uses TRBV5-1 with TRBJ2-5, with 8 bases fitting TRBD2. CDR1 is SGHRS, CDR2 YFSETQ, per germline. V lost 0 bases to trimming and J lost 3 bases; unmatched junction nucleotides: 7. The CDR3 has 16 amino acids. The CDR3 spells CASSLGIAGPEETQYF. The CDR3 coding sequence is TGCGCCAGCAGCTTGGGTATAGCGGGACCCGAAGAGACCCAGTACTTC.

This clone was found once. V usage is TRBV24-1 and J usage is TRBJ2-1; 11 bases match TRBD2. V shed 12 bases, J shed 9 bases, and the junction held 6 bases outside the gene matches. Germline CDR1 and CDR2: KGHDR and SFDVKD. CDR3 length: 12 residues. In DNA, the CDR3 is TGTGCCGTCGGACTAGCGGGCTCTGAGCAGTTCTTC. The encoded protein is CAVGLAGSEQFF.

This chain links TRBV28 with TRBJ1-3; D gene ambiguous. The V gene lost 5 bases and the J gene lost 4 bases, with 12 bases spanning the gap. The CDR3 runs to 14 residues. CDR1 and CDR2 from the germline V gene are MDHEN and SYDVKM. CDR3 sequence (DNA): TGTGCCAGCAGTCTCGCTTATACCGGAAACACCATATATTTT. Its protein is CASSLAYTGNTIYF.

This clone was observed a handful of times. The chain recombines TRBV5-6 with TRBJ2-7, with 7 bases lining up with TRBD1. The V gene end was trimmed by 4 bases and the J gene end by 2 bases; junction bases not matched to a gene: 9. The germline CDR1 and CDR2 sequences are SGHDT and YYEEEE. The CDR3 loop spans 15 amino acids. The chain's CDR3 is CASSPPTGPTYEQYF. The CDR3 DNA reads as TGTGCCAGCAGCCCCCCGACAGGGCCAACCTACGAGCAGTACTTC.

CDR3 residues: CASSLTAGRAFF. DNA of the CDR3: TGTGCCAGCAGTTTAACAGCCGGGCGAGCTTTCTTT. This chain uses TRBV28 with TRBJ1-1; D unclear. Germline CDR1 reads MDHEN; CDR2 reads SYDVKM. This CDR3 is 12 amino acids long. Trimming removed 2 bases from V and 10 bases from J, with 11 bases in between.

V gene TRBV19 combines with J gene TRBJ1-5, with D uncertain. This CDR3 contains 17 residues. CDR1 is LNHDA, CDR2 SQIVND, per germline (reference sequence). With 1 base removed from V and 0 bases from J, the gap between germline ends came to 13 bases. CDR3 nucleotide sequence: TGTGCCAGTAGTATAGCCTCGAGGGCCAATAGCAATCAGCCCCAGCATTTT. Its translation: CASSIASRANSNQPQHF. Drawing the rest from reference TRBV19 and TRBJ1-5, the complete variable domain is DGGITQSPKYLFRKEGQNVTLSCEQNLNHDAMYWYRQDPGQGLRLIYYSQIVNDFQKGDIAEGYSVSREKKESFPLTVTSAQKNPTAFYLCASSIASRANSNQPQHFGDGTRLSIL.

The rearrangement joins TRBV6-1 to TRBJ2-2; possible D gene TRBD2, 5 bases. The germline V gene has CDR1 MNHNS and CDR2 SASEGT. V was pared by 0 bases and J by 3 bases, with 17 bases between. The CDR3 is made up of 18 amino acids. CDR3 bases: TGTGCCAGCAGTGAAGCGCTCTCTCGCGGGTGGGACACCGGGGAGCTGTTTTTT. This translates into CASSEALSRGWDTGELFF.

This chain uses TRBV27 with TRBJ1-1; D is perhaps TRBD1 (6 bases). The CDR3 is made up of 15 amino acids. V was pared by 3 bases and J by 0 bases, with 11 bases between. Germline loops: CDR1 MNHEY, CDR2 SMNVEV (reference sequence). Here the CDR3 reads CASSLGGPLNTEAFF. The CDR3 DNA sequence: TGTGCCAGCAGTTTGGGGGGCCCCTTGAACACTGAAGCTTTCTTT.

J is TRBJ2-2 and V is TRBV3-1 (or the pseudogene TRBV3-2); D is possibly TRBD1 (6 bases). This CDR3 comprises 14 residues. Germline CDR1 LGHDT, CDR2 YNNKEL (reference sequence). V was cut by 10 bases and J by 5 bases, with 17 bases left in between. The CDR3 DNA follows: TGTGCCACCCGGACAGAAACATCGACCGGGGAGCTGTTTTTT. Residues: CATRTETSTGELFF.

This sequence joins TRBV29-1 and TRBJ1-5; D not certain. Germline V gene lookup returns CDR1 SQVTM and CDR2 ANQGSEA. The CDR3 extends over 13 amino acids. The V and J ends lost 5 bases and 2 bases respectively, with 10 bases between them. The CDR3: CSVSRGGNQPQHF. DNA of the CDR3: TGCAGCGTTTCCCGGGGTGGCAATCAGCCCCAGCATTTT.

The V call is TRBV25-1, the J call TRBJ1-2, with 11 bases fitting TRBD1. J was trimmed by 8 bases and V by 1 base; bases with no gene match: 9. The CDR3 consists of 16 residues. Germline values: CDR1 MGHDK, CDR2 SYGVNS. CDR3 DNA sequence: TGTGCCAGCAGTGAATCTAGTAGGACAGGGGGCAGGGGCTACACCTTC. This gives the protein CASSESSRTGGRGYTF.

This clone was seen a handful of times. The rearrangement uses TRBV7-9 and TRBJ2-2; perhaps TRBD2 as D (6 bases). The CDR3 runs 17 residues. Germline V CDR1 and CDR2: SEHNR, FQNEAQ (reference sequence). Trimming cost V 1 base and J 3 bases, with 15 bases left between them. The CDR3 spells CASSLVASELYTGELFF. The CDR3 coding sequence is TGTGCCAGCAGCTTAGTGGCTAGCGAGTTATACACCGGGGAGCTGTTTTTT. Full variable domain (remainder filled in from reference TRBV7-9 and TRBJ2-2): DTGVSQNPRHKITKRGQNVTFRCDPISEHNRLYWYRQTLGQGPEFLTYFQNEAQLEKSRLLSDRFSAERPKGSFSTLEIQRTEQGDSAMYLCASSLVASELYTGELFFGEGSRLTVL.